Sequencing of this T cell receptor (beta chain) was carried out in a study of Ad26.COV2.S vaccination and SARS-CoV-2 variants. Study as a whole: Once or twice, 56 days apart, Ad26.COV2.S was delivered intramuscularly.

The CDR3 is 17 residues long. Trimming took 2 bases from V and 4 from J; bases not matched to a gene: 9. CDR1 is ENHRY, CDR2 SYGVKD, per germline. Indicated treatment: roughly 18 received Ad26.COV2.S at low or high dose, single or two shots; 5 received placebo; per-sample allocation not given. Vaccine and placebo recipients were sampled on day 63 after the first injection. Produced via immunoSEQ multiplex PCR; TCRdb's table is partial and in-frame only. The sample consists of approximately 410,000 clones, 92% of them appearing once. Study-level findings and limits: Recipients of either vaccine or placebo displayed similar breadth of non-spike TCRs. The placebo group had lower spike-specific TCR breadth than the vaccine recipients did.

Points on this clone: Its antigen is currently unknown.

The specimen comprised peripheral blood, sampled in a trial of Ad26.COV2.S vaccine versus placebo. V is TRBV10-3 and J is TRBJ1-3; 9 nucleotides line up with TRBD1. The sequence was obtained from a person between 18 and 60 years old who received the Ad26.COV2.S COVID-19 vaccine or a placebo. CDR3 sequence (DNA): TGTGCCATCAGTGAGACTACAGGGGGCGCAGGGGGAAACACCATATATTTT. It specifies CAISETTGGAGGNTIYF.